These 14 T cell receptor beta chains came from one sample sequenced in a study of blood T cell repertoires in COVID-19. Profiled with immunoSEQ multiplex PCR; TCRdb holds only in-frame clones, not every one. The sample includes some 430,000 clones, roughly 87% of them seen just once. Sequenced sample: PBMCs or T cells enriched from blood (not recorded which). Source of these receptors: a man younger than 30 who had recovered from COVID-19.

J is TRBJ1-2 and V is TRBV5-4, with TRBD1 identical over 7 bases. The V segment lost 4 bases and the J segment 2 bases; nucleotides outside the gene matches: 5. CDR1 and CDR2 from the germline V gene are SGHNT and YYREEE (reference sequence). The CDR3 is made up of 14 amino acids. For the CDR3, the DNA is TGTGCCAGCAGCAGAGGGACAGCCAACTATGGCTACACCTTC. This gives the protein CASSRGTANYGYTF. Combining the CDR3 with reference TRBV5-4 and TRBJ1-2 gives the whole variable domain ETGVTQSPTHLIKTRGQQVTLRCSSQSGHNTVSWYQQALGQGPQFIFQYYREEENGRGNFPPRFSGLQFPNYSSELNVNALELDDSALYLCASSRGTANYGYTFGSGTRLTVV.

CDR3 in DNA: TGCGCCAGCCGCGCCGGGGGGGCCACAGATACGCAGTATTTT. Amino acid sequence: CASRAGGATDTQYF. The V call is TRBV5-1, the J call TRBJ2-3; 8 bases agree with TRBD2. The trim removed 7 bases at V and 2 bases at J, leaving 6 bases unmatched. The germline V gene encodes CDR1 SGHRS and CDR2 YFSETQ. This CDR3 has 14 amino acids.

Points on this clone: The junction shows a germline mismatch at one end, possibly a read error. The chain links TRBV28 to TRBJ1-1; D not certain. CDR1 MDHEN and CDR2 SYDVKM come from the germline V gene. The CDR3 is made up of 14 amino acids. This CDR3 is CASSFTLRNAEAFF. The CDR3 nucleotides read TGTGCCAGCAGTTTCACTTTGAGGAACGCTGAAGCTTTCTTT.

This chain links TRBV5-5 with TRBJ1-5; 10 bases line up with TRBD1. This CDR3 region has 14 residues. Germline CDR1 is SGHKS and CDR2 is YYEKEE (reference sequence). With V trimmed by 4 bases and J by 9 bases, 7 bases remained unmatched. The CDR3 nucleotides are TGTGCCAGCAGCGCGGGGGGACAGGGGATGCCCCAGCATTTT. This encodes CASSAGGQGMPQHF.

This chain connects TRBV11-3 to TRBJ2-7; the match to TRBD1 covers 7 bases. The trim removed 7 bases at V and 5 bases at J, leaving 14 bases unmatched. CDR3 size: 15 residues. CDR1 is SGHNT and CDR2 is YENEEA in the germline V gene. The CDR3 nucleotides are TGTGCCAGCAAACATACGACAGGGTCCCCCCACGAGCAGTACTTC. It codes for CASKHTTGSPHEQYF.

The gene calls are TRBV6-5 and TRBJ2-3; 8 bases fit TRBD1. J gave up 1 base and V 8 bases, and 8 bases lay outside the gene matches. The V gene's germline CDR1 is MNHEY and CDR2 SVGAGI. The CDR3 extends over 15 amino acids. The CDR3 is CASPKGGQGTDTQYF. The CDR3 nucleotides read TGTGCCAGCCCGAAGGGGGGACAGGGCACAGATACGCAGTATTTT.

The chain recombines TRBV7-9 with TRBJ1-4; no clear D. Trimming removed 2 bases at V and 5 bases at J, with 3 bases between. The CDR3 length is 12 residues. Per germline, CDR1 SEHNR and CDR2 FQNEAQ (reference sequence). The CDR3 here is CASSLPNEKLFF. The CDR3 DNA sequence: TGTGCCAGCAGCTTACCGAATGAAAAACTGTTTTTT.

The chain recombines TRBV19 with TRBJ1-3; 8 nucleotides line up with TRBD1. Germline lookup yields CDR1 LNHDA and CDR2 SQIVND (reference sequence). The CDR3 extends over 14 amino acids. V was clipped by 6 bases and J by 2 bases; unmatched bases: 3. CDR3 sequence reads: CASRRQGPGNTIYF. In DNA form, the CDR3 reads TGTGCCAGTAGAAGACAGGGGCCTGGAAACACCATATATTTT.

The gene calls are TRBV15 and TRBJ2-3; no firm D call. The CDR3 totals 15 residues. V lost 3 bases and J lost 3, with 13 bases in between. CDR1 and CDR2 (germline): LNHNV, YYDKDF (reference sequence). CDR3 DNA sequence: TGTGCCACCAGCAGTTGGCCCTCCGGGACAGATACGCAGTATTTT. This codes for CATSSWPSGTDTQYF.

This clone has more than one count but fewer than ten. J is TRBJ2-2 and V is TRBV2; 9 nucleotides match TRBD2. The V gene end was trimmed by 6 bases and the J gene end by 7 bases; junction bases not matched to a gene: 9. Per the germline V gene, CDR1 is SNHLY and CDR2 is FYNNEI. CDR3 size: 15 residues. Here the CDR3 reads CASREREAYGGELFF. CDR3 nucleotide sequence: TGTGCCAGCAGGGAGCGGGAGGCGTACGGCGGGGAGCTGTTTTTT.

The chain employs TRBV11-3 and TRBJ2-7; D possibly corresponds to TRBD2 (8 bases). Between the trimmed V and J ends, which lost 3 bases and 4 bases, there was a span of 19 bases. Germline loops: CDR1 SGHNT, CDR2 YENEEA. The CDR3 has 16 residues. CDR3 coding DNA: TGTGCCAGCAGCTTGGGCCAGCGGGGGACAGAGTACGAGCAGTACTTC. It specifies CASSLGQRGTEYEQYF.

The chain carries TRBV19 and TRBJ2-3; unclear D gene. CDR1 is LNHDA, CDR2 SQIVND, per germline (reference sequence). Trimming stripped 6 bases from V and 2 bases from J, with 12 bases between. This CDR3 has 14 amino acids. This CDR3 is CASSTSGNTDTQYF. The CDR3 DNA is TGTGCCAGTAGCACCTCGGGTAACACAGATACGCAGTATTTT.

The J gene is TRBJ2-1, the V gene TRBV9; 10 nucleotides match TRBD2. V lost 1 base, J lost 5 bases, and 12 bases stayed unmatched. Germline V gene lookup returns CDR1 SGDLS and CDR2 YYNGEE. This CDR3 is built from 18 residues. The CDR3 coding sequence is TGTGCCAGCAGCGTATTCGGGACTAGCGTTTCAATAAACAATGAGCAGTTCTTC. It translates to CASSVFGTSVSINNEQFF.

This chain links TRBV18 with TRBJ2-5; 9 bases align to TRBD2. Germline V CDR1 and CDR2: KGHSH, LQKENI. The CDR3 has 16 amino acids. Unmatched junction bases numbered 7, after V lost 3 bases and J lost 2 bases. The CDR3 sequence: CASSPRTSGQQETQYF. Here the CDR3 DNA reads TGTGCCAGCTCACCTCGTACTAGCGGGCAACAAGAGACCCAGTACTTC.